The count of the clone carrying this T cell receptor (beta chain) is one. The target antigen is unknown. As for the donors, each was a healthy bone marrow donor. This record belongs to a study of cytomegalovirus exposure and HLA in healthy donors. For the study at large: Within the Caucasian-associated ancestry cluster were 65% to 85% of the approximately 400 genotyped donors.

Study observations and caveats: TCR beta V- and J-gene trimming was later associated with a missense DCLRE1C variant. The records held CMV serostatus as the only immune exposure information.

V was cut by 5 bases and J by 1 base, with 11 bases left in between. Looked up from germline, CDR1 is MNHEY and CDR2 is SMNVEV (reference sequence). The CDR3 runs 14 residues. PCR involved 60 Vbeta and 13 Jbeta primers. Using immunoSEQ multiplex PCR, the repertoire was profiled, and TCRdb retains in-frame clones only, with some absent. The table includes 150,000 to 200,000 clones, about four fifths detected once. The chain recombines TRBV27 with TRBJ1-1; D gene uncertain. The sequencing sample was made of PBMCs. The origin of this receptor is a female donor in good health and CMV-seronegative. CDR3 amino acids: CASSPGSSNTEAFF. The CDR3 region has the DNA TGTGCCAGCAGTCCAGGTTCTTCGAACACTGAAGCTTTCTTT.